The source of this T cell receptor (beta chain) is a study of identical twins. Whole-study findings and limits: Cord blood beta clonotypes that were abundant carried fewer insertions, and memory repertoires showed no such trend.

V was trimmed by 3 bases and J by 1 base, leaving 10 bases between them. The germline gives CDR1 LGHDT, CDR2 YNNKEL (reference sequence). CDR3 length: 14 amino acids. This clonotype was seen repeatedly, ten times or more. Its antigen remains unidentified. TCRdb recomputed calls from the 5' RACE reads with MiXCR, one row per CDR3 protein. Of around 680,000 distinct CDR3 sequences in the sample, over 8.5% are singletons; the top ten hold 0.85% to 1%. This sample was shared with a second study, whose subject was yellow fever vaccine responses in identical twins.

The sample comprised PBMCs. The TCR sequence derives from a woman aged 18 to 35 in good health. The chain has TRBV3-1 and TRBJ2-7; weak D call: TRBD2 (6 bases). The CDR3 nucleotides read TGTGCCAGCAGCCACCGGGACTTTTCCTACGAGCAGTACTTC. Protein sequence: CASSHRDFSYEQYF.